One sample yielded the 21 T cell receptor beta chains listed below, sequenced in a study of CD8 T cells in Susac syndrome. With random hexamers, 0.5 to 1 ug RNA was reverse transcribed. TCRdb itself ran the immunoSEQ multiplex PCR reads through MiXCR, one entry per CDR3 protein. This table has some 95,000 distinct CDR3 sequences, approximately 95% appearing once. The sample taken for sequencing was CD8+ T cells from PBMCs. The receptors were sampled from a human donor in good health.

V usage is TRBV5-6 and J usage is TRBJ1-2; perhaps TRBD1 as D (5 bases). The CDR3 runs to 11 residues. Trimming cost V 2 bases and J 7 bases, with 6 bases left between them. The germline V gene has CDR1 SGHDT and CDR2 YYEEEE. CDR3 loop: CASSFGAGYTF. CDR3 nucleotides: TGTGCCAGCAGCTTCGGGGCTGGCTACACCTTC.

This chain joins TRBV7-6 and TRBJ2-1, with 11 bases that match TRBD2. The CDR3 runs to 13 residues. V trimming: 5 bases; J trimming: 9 bases; junction bases outside the gene matches: 3. Germline V gene lookup returns CDR1 SGHVS and CDR2 FNYEAQ. CDR3 DNA sequence: TGTGCCAGCAGCACCGGGACTAGCGGTGAGCAGTTCTTC. Translated: CASSTGTSGEQFF.

V usage is TRBV7-2 and J usage is TRBJ1-1; the match to TRBD1 covers 7 bases. V dropped 5 bases and J dropped 3; count of bases not matched to a gene: 3. The CDR3 is made up of 13 amino acids. Germline CDR1 and CDR2: SGHTA and FQGNSA. The CDR3 sequence: CASSLGQYTEAFF. The DNA for the CDR3 is TGTGCCAGCAGCCTGGGACAGTACACTGAAGCTTTCTTT.

The V and J genes are TRBV27 and TRBJ1-4; no firm D call. Germline V gene data show CDR1 as MNHEY and CDR2 as SMNVEV (reference sequence). The CDR3 contains 15 residues. With 0 bases removed from V and 8 bases from J, the gap between germline ends came to 13 bases. Written as DNA, the CDR3 is TGTGCCAGCAGTTTATCTCCGCAGGCCGGGGAAAAACTGTTTTTT. Amino acids: CASSLSPQAGEKLFF.

This sequence joins TRBV29-1 and TRBJ1-3; D call uncertain. V gave up 7 bases and J gave up 0 bases, with 16 bases separating them. The CDR3 has 15 residues. Germline CDR1 reads SQVTM; CDR2 reads ANQGSEA. The CDR3 DNA is TGCAGCGCCGGCGGGTCGGCAATCTCTGGAAACACCATATATTTT. It codes for CSAGGSAISGNTIYF.

The CDR3 DNA follows: TGTGCCTCGGAGGGACAGGGGATGGAGACCCAGTACTTC. Protein product: CASEGQGMETQYF. The chain uses TRBV11-2 and TRBJ2-5; TRBD1 aligns across 10 bases. This CDR3 is built from 13 residues. The V gene end was trimmed by 11 bases and the J gene end by 5 bases; junction bases not matched to a gene: 8. Germline V gene sequence: CDR1 SGHAT, CDR2 FQNNGV. The full variable domain, rest sourced from reference TRBV11-2 and TRBJ2-5, is EAGVAQSPRYKIIEKRQSVAFWCNPISGHATLYWYQQILGQGPKLLIQFQNNGVVDDSQLPKDRFSAERLKGVDSTLKIQPAKLEDSAVYLCASEGQGMETQYFGPGTRLLVL.

This chain connects TRBV21-1 to TRBJ2-7; the table calls TRBD1, which could not be checked here. TRBV21-1 is annotated as a pseudogene. The CDR3 totals 13 residues. CDR3 sequence (DNA): TGTGCCAGCAGCGCTCGGCCCCCCTACGAGCAGTACTTC. Its translation: CASSARPPYEQYF.

This chain connects TRBV5-1 to TRBJ2-7, with TRBD1 as a possible D gene (6 bases). V gave up 3 bases and J gave up 5 bases, with 21 bases separating them. There are 16 residues in the CDR3. Germline V gives CDR1 SGHRS, CDR2 YFSETQ. This CDR3 reads CASSWTTAPQGNEQYF. In DNA form, the CDR3 reads TGCGCCAGCAGCTGGACGACTGCGCCCCAGGGGAACGAGCAGTACTTC. The whole variable domain, remainder taken from reference TRBV5-1 and TRBJ2-7, is KAGVTQTPRYLIKTRGQQVTLSCSPISGHRSVSWYQQTPGQGLQFLFEYFSETQRNKGNFPGRFSGRQFSNSRSEMNVSTLELGDSALYLCASSWTTAPQGNEQYFGPGTRLTVT.

The chain is built from TRBV13 and TRBJ2-6, with D unresolved. V dropped 4 bases and J dropped 2 bases, with 9 bases sitting between them. The CDR3 runs 15 residues. Germline assignment: CDR1 PRHDT and CDR2 FYEKMQ (reference sequence). CDR3 DNA: TGTGCCAGCAGCTCATCCCCGGCTGGGGCCAACGTCCTGACTTTC. It specifies CASSSSPAGANVLTF.

The table lists this clonotype with a few counts. This chain connects TRBV24-1 to TRBJ2-5; possible D gene TRBD2, 6 bases. Trimming removed 4 bases from V and 5 bases from J, with 13 bases in between. Germline V gene lookup returns CDR1 KGHDR and CDR2 SFDVKD. The CDR3 consists of 14 residues. This chain's CDR3 is CATSDPTAGETQYF. The CDR3 bases are TGTGCCACCAGTGACCCGACAGCGGGCGAGACCCAGTACTTC.

This chain joins TRBV2 and TRBJ1-1, with D maybe TRBD1 (5 bases). With 3 bases removed from V and 5 bases from J, the gap between germline ends came to 13 bases. This CDR3 comprises 14 residues. Germline V gives CDR1 SNHLY, CDR2 FYNNEI. The CDR3: CASSEGGTETEAFF. The CDR3 coding sequence is TGTGCCAGCAGTGAGGGCGGGACGGAGACTGAAGCTTTCTTT.

The V gene is TRBV5-4, the J gene TRBJ2-7; 10 nucleotides match TRBD1. V gave up 0 bases and J gave up 5 bases; unmatched junction bases: 5. Germline CDR1 and CDR2: SGHNT and YYREEE (reference sequence). The length of the CDR3 is 15 residues. Written as DNA, the CDR3 is TGTGCCAGCAGCTTGGTTGGGACAGGGGTCCACGAGCAGTACTTC. Translating it yields CASSLVGTGVHEQYF.

This clonotype appeared once. The gene calls are TRBV3-1 and TRBJ1-2; D remains unclear. Germline V CDR1 and CDR2: LGHDT, YNNKEL (reference sequence). V dropped 0 bases and J dropped 10 bases, with 12 bases sitting between them. This CDR3 comprises 13 residues. The CDR3 protein is CASSQDQTGNYTF. CDR3 nucleotides: TGTGCCAGCAGCCAAGACCAGACCGGCAACTACACCTTC.

The CDR3 spells CSAPGHPNGYTF. The DNA for the CDR3 is TGCAGTGCTCCGGGACACCCGAATGGCTACACCTTC. V gene TRBV20-1 combines with J gene TRBJ1-2; a weak D match, TRBD1 (6 bases). Germline assignment: CDR1 DFQATT and CDR2 SNEGSKA (reference sequence). The V gene lost 5 bases and the J gene lost 6 bases, with 13 bases spanning the gap. The CDR3 runs 12 residues.

The V call is TRBV11-2, the J call TRBJ2-3, with 7 bases lining up with TRBD2. After removal of 2 bases from V and 4 bases from J, the junction contained 3 bases not matched to a gene. The CDR3 is 14 residues long. Germline lookup yields CDR1 SGHAT and CDR2 FQNNGV. CDR3 residues: CASSLFRGADTQYF. Here the CDR3 DNA reads TGTGCCAGCAGCTTATTCCGGGGGGCAGATACGCAGTATTTT.

The rearrangement links TRBV4-1 to TRBJ2-3; the match to TRBD2 covers 10 bases. The junction had 9 bases not matched to a gene; V was cut back by 5 bases and J by 4 bases. The length of the CDR3 is 16 residues. Germline CDR1 MGHRA, CDR2 YSYEKL. The CDR3 bases are TGCGCCAGCAGCAGTCGGCCTAGCGGGGGTTCAGATACGCAGTATTTT. Amino acids: CASSSRPSGGSDTQYF.

The chain uses TRBV14 and TRBJ2-5; D not resolved. The CDR3 has 12 amino acids. Germline loops: CDR1 SGHDN, CDR2 FVKESK. The V and J ends lost 0 bases and 7 bases respectively, with 6 bases between them. CDR3 sequence (DNA): TGTGCCAGCAGCCAAGATCTATCGACCCAGTACTTC. The encoded protein is CASSQDLSTQYF.

This chain joins TRBV29-1 and TRBJ2-7, with unresolved D. This CDR3 region has 12 residues. With 1 base removed from V and 9 bases from J, the gap between germline ends came to 13 bases. The germline V gene has CDR1 SQVTM and CDR2 ANQGSEA. The CDR3 region has the DNA TGCAGCGTTGAAGGCAGAGCTCCCGGGCAGTACTTC. It yields the protein CSVEGRAPGQYF.

The V call is TRBV13, the J call TRBJ1-5; D uncertain. This CDR3 spans 12 amino acids. Per the germline V gene, CDR1 is PRHDT and CDR2 is FYEKMQ (reference sequence). Trimming cost V 0 bases and J 8 bases, with 5 bases left between them. The CDR3 is CASSLGWKPQHF. CDR3 coding DNA: TGTGCCAGCAGCTTAGGGTGGAAGCCCCAGCATTTT.

The genes are TRBV29-1 and TRBJ2-1, with a weak D call TRBD1 (5 bases). This CDR3 has 12 amino acids. V dropped 3 bases and J dropped 7 bases, with 10 bases sitting between them. Germline CDR1 and CDR2: SQVTM and ANQGSEA. CDR3 sequence: CSVDARVNEQFF. CDR3 DNA: TGCAGCGTTGATGCCAGGGTAAATGAGCAGTTCTTC.

In its sample, this clonotype was seen a few times. The chain's CDR3 is CASSRAGPSEQYF. In nucleotides, the CDR3 is TGCGCCAGCAGTCGAGCAGGTCCGAGCGAGCAGTACTTC. The chain links TRBV23-1 to TRBJ2-7, with no clear D. TRBV23-1 is recorded as an ORF, its role being uncertain. The CDR3 has 13 residues. Trimming shortened V by 4 bases and J by 6 bases, and 13 bases separated the two germline ends.